This T cell receptor (beta chain) was retrieved from a study of blood T cell repertoires in COVID-19. Turning to the study itself: T cells, B-cell-depleted T cells, or PBMCs supplied cDNA or gDNA.

In Seattle, patients joined the study during active infection and were tracked longitudinally. CDR3 length equals 14 residues. Trimming removed 0 bases at V and 8 bases at J, with 8 bases between. CDR1 is MNHEY and CDR2 is SVGAGI in the germline V gene. The data were produced by immunoSEQ multiplex PCR, yet TCRdb's version contains in-frame clones alone and is incomplete. The sample consists of approximately 200,000 clones, 94% of them appearing once. The chain employs TRBV6-5 and TRBJ1-6, with D uncertain. The specimen sequenced was peripheral blood. The clonotype comes from a man aged 30 to 45 with COVID-19, enrolled during active disease. This CDR3 reads CASSYSHRDSPLHF. The DNA of the CDR3 is TGTGCCAGCAGTTACTCGCACAGAGATTCACCCCTCCACTTT.